Each of the 32 T cell receptor beta chains below was sequenced from the same sample in a study of T-cell memory formation after mild COVID-19. TCRdb independently ran MiXCR on the 5' RACE reads; one entry per CDR3 protein. This sample has 550,000 to 650,000 distinct CDR3 sequences; 15% to 20% occur once, and the top ten carry 8.1%. Sequenced: PBMCs or a T cell subset sorted from them (not recorded which). These receptors were collected from an adult woman who had mild COVID-19 (a few samples of this study predate the infection). Cell type and time point are not known.

This chain joins TRBV12-3 or TRBV12-4 and TRBJ2-7; D tentatively reads TRBD1 or TRBD2 (6 bases each). Trimming removed 6 bases from V and 9 bases from J, with 30 bases in between. The CDR3 consists of 17 residues. The CDR3 nucleotides are TGTGCCAGCAGACTCCGTGTAGGGGGAGGCGATAAGGATGGGCAGTACTTC. Translated, it gives CASRLRVGGGDKDGQYF.

J is TRBJ1-6 and V is TRBV30; 10 nucleotides match TRBD1. Trimming took 1 base from V and 10 from J; bases not matched to a gene: 4. Germline CDR1 and CDR2: GTSNPN and SVGIG (reference sequence). This CDR3 region has 14 residues. The CDR3 sequence is CAWSGTGGASPLHF. CDR3 nucleotides: TGTGCCTGGAGTGGGACAGGGGGTGCCTCACCCCTCCACTTT. Full variable domain (missing parts from reference TRBV30 and TRBJ1-6): SQTIHQWPATLVQPVGSPLSLECTVEGTSNPNLYWYRQAAGRGLQLLFYSVGIGQISSEVPQNLSASRPQDRQFILSSKKLLLSDSGFYLCAWSGTGGASPLHFGNGTRLTVT.

The chain joins TRBV20-1 to TRBJ1-1; D is uncertain. The germline V and J ends were trimmed by 3 bases and 0 bases, with 8 bases remaining between them. From germline, CDR1 is DFQATT and CDR2 SNEGSKA (reference sequence). This CDR3 has 13 residues. CDR3: CSASTSLNTEAFF. The CDR3 DNA is TGCAGTGCTAGTACAAGCCTGAACACTGAAGCTTTCTTT.

The chain carries TRBV3-1 and TRBJ1-1; D remains unclear. CDR3 length equals 15 residues. V was clipped by 4 bases and J by 0 bases, with 12 bases between them. CDR1 and CDR2 (germline): LGHDT, YNNKEL (reference sequence). The CDR3 loop is CASSPRANLNTEAFF. The CDR3 region has the DNA TGTGCCAGCAGCCCGAGGGCGAACCTGAACACTGAAGCTTTCTTT.

The chain is built from TRBV5-1 and TRBJ1-1, with TRBD1 identical over 7 bases. This CDR3 region has 15 residues. Germline V lookup: CDR1 SGHRS, CDR2 YFSETQ. The trim removed 2 bases at V and 4 bases at J, leaving 8 bases unmatched. CDR3 amino acids: CASSLRQGGTTEAFF. For the CDR3, the DNA is TGCGCCAGCAGCTTACGACAGGGAGGGACCACTGAAGCTTTCTTT.

Many counts were recorded for this clonotype. The chain joins TRBV29-1 to TRBJ2-2; D perhaps matches TRBD1 (5 bases). This CDR3 has 15 residues. Germline lookup yields CDR1 SQVTM and CDR2 ANQGSEA. The V gene lost 3 bases and the J gene lost 1 base, with 12 bases spanning the gap. CDR3 region: CSVEAGRVNTGELFF. CDR3 coding DNA: TGCAGCGTTGAGGCTGGCAGGGTGAACACCGGGGAGCTGTTTTTT.

The chain recombines TRBV3-1 with TRBJ2-1; D gene uncertain. This CDR3 is built from 18 residues. Germline-derived CDR1 and CDR2 are LGHDT and YNNKEL (reference sequence). The germline V and J ends were trimmed by 0 bases and 0 bases, with 15 bases remaining between them. The CDR3 DNA is TGTGCCAGCAGCCAAGATCTACGAAAGTTCAGCTCCTACAATGAGCAGTTCTTC. It encodes CASSQDLRKFSSYNEQFF.

This clonotype showed up many times. The chain employs TRBV7-9 and TRBJ1-1, with TRBD1 matching 7 bases. Trimming took 2 bases from V and 5 from J; bases not matched to a gene: 5. The CDR3 extends over 14 amino acids. The germline CDR1 and CDR2 sequences are SEHNR and FQNEAQ (reference sequence). CDR3 sequence (DNA): TGTGCCAGCAGCTTACGCCAGGGGGAAACTGAAGCTTTCTTT. This gives the protein CASSLRQGETEAFF.

This clonotype was observed a handful of times. This chain connects TRBV4-2 to TRBJ1-1; 9 bases match TRBD1. The CDR3 is 13 amino acids. CDR1 is LGHNA and CDR2 is YNFKEQ in the germline V gene. V was pared by 1 base and J by 10 bases, with 4 bases of the junction left unmatched. DNA for the CDR3: TGTGCCAGCAGCCAAGTCGGGGGACAGGGAGCTTTCTTT. This codes for CASSQVGGQGAFF.

The chain is built from TRBV20-1 and TRBJ2-5; 16 bases fit TRBD2. The CDR3 contains 13 residues. Looked up from germline, CDR1 is DFQATT and CDR2 is SNEGSKA (reference sequence). With V trimmed by 6 bases and J by 14 bases, 9 bases remained unmatched. The CDR3 protein is CSASGTSGREAYF. The CDR3 DNA reads as TGCAGTGCCTCCGGGACTAGCGGGAGGGAGGCCTACTTC.

The table lists this clonotype with a few counts. The V gene is TRBV30, the J gene TRBJ2-3; D possibly corresponds to TRBD2 (5 bases). The V gene's germline CDR1 is GTSNPN and CDR2 SVGIG (reference sequence). With 4 bases removed from V and 5 bases from J, the gap between germline ends came to 10 bases. CDR3 length: 12 amino acids. The CDR3 region is CAWMEREDTQYF. In DNA form, the CDR3 reads TGTGCCTGGATGGAGAGGGAAGATACGCAGTATTTT.

This chain links TRBV19 with TRBJ1-2; D uncertain. This CDR3 spans 13 amino acids. The germline V gene encodes CDR1 LNHDA and CDR2 SQIVND (reference sequence). Deletions cut 3 bases from V and 3 bases from J, with 8 bases between. CDR3 protein: CASSISADYGYTF. The CDR3 nucleotides read TGTGCCAGTAGTATTTCCGCAGACTATGGCTACACCTTC.

This clonotype came up many times. The chain links TRBV12-3 or TRBV12-4 to TRBJ2-5; D is possibly TRBD2 (5 bases). V lost 4 bases and J lost 5, with 17 bases in between. This CDR3 contains 15 residues. The CDR3 sequence: CASSSSAGGVETQYF. In DNA form, the CDR3 reads TGTGCCAGCAGTTCCAGCGCCGGAGGTGTGGAGACCCAGTACTTC.

This clonotype was counted only a few times. This rearrangement joins TRBV5-1 to TRBJ1-1; 9 bases map to TRBD1. This CDR3 contains 17 residues. The germline CDR1 and CDR2 sequences are SGHRS and YFSETQ. J was trimmed by 3 bases and V by 1 base; bases with no gene match: 10. As DNA, the CDR3 is TGCGCCAGCAGCTTGACAGGGGGCGTCCTCTCGGACACTGAAGCTTTCTTT. Protein: CASSLTGGVLSDTEAFF.

This clonotype was seen only a few times. V and J are TRBV5-1 and TRBJ2-1; D remains ambiguous. This CDR3 spans 14 amino acids. The V gene's germline CDR1 is SGHRS and CDR2 YFSETQ. V was shortened by 5 bases and J by 5 bases, with 14 bases between the two germline ends. DNA of the CDR3: TGCGCCAGCAGATCCGATACGGACGACAATGAGCAGTTCTTC. Amino acids: CASRSDTDDNEQFF. Combining the CDR3 with reference TRBV5-1 and TRBJ2-1 gives the whole variable domain KAGVTQTPRYLIKTRGQQVTLSCSPISGHRSVSWYQQTPGQGLQFLFEYFSETQRNKGNFPGRFSGRQFSNSRSEMNVSTLELGDSALYLCASRSDTDDNEQFFGPGTRLTVL.

The sample holds a few counts of this clonotype. This chain uses TRBV20-1 with TRBJ2-7; TRBD2 might be the D (5 bases). This CDR3 is built from 14 residues. Germline CDR1 reads DFQATT; CDR2 reads SNEGSKA (reference sequence). Trimming stripped 5 bases from V and 3 bases from J, with 17 bases between. CDR3 residues: CSAATGIEDYEQYF. The CDR3 DNA sequence: TGCAGTGCTGCGACCGGGATAGAAGACTACGAGCAGTACTTC.

This clonotype was seen only a few times. V is TRBV12-3 or TRBV12-4 and J is TRBJ2-4; D gene ambiguous. Between the trimmed V and J ends, which lost 6 bases and 5 bases, there was a span of 8 bases. The CDR3 is 12 amino acids. DNA of the CDR3: TGTGCCAGCAGCCCCTCTGAAAACATTCAGTACTTC. Translating gives CASSPSENIQYF.

This clonotype was detected ten times or more. This sequence joins TRBV19 and TRBJ1-2; unclear D gene. Germline CDR1 and CDR2: LNHDA and SQIVND (reference sequence). Deletions cut 7 bases from V and 0 bases from J, with 9 bases between. CDR3 size: 13 residues. CDR3 region: CASKAASNYGYTF. The CDR3 nucleotides are TGTGCCAGTAAGGCAGCCTCTAACTATGGCTACACCTTC. Together with reference TRBV19 and TRBJ1-2, the CDR3 gives the full variable domain: DGGITQSPKYLFRKEGQNVTLSCEQNLNHDAMYWYRQDPGQGLRLIYYSQIVNDFQKGDIAEGYSVSREKKESFPLTVTSAQKNPTAFYLCASKAASNYGYTFGSGTRLTVV.

This chain joins TRBV25-1 and TRBJ2-4; D unresolved. The CDR3 is 16 amino acids. CDR1 and CDR2 from the germline V gene are MGHDK and SYGVNS. V lost 3 bases and J 0 bases, leaving 12 bases between the germline ends. CDR3 in amino acids: CASSDVDGGAKNIQYF. CDR3 coding DNA: TGTGCCAGCAGTGACGTCGACGGCGGAGCCAAAAACATTCAGTACTTC.

The V gene is TRBV2, the J gene TRBJ2-2; 13 nucleotides match TRBD2. The V gene's germline CDR1 is SNHLY and CDR2 FYNNEI. V shed 7 bases, J shed 6 bases, and the junction held 5 bases outside the gene matches. This CDR3 region has 15 residues. CDR3 region: CASMKGLAGAGELFF. The DNA for the CDR3 is TGTGCCAGCATGAAAGGACTAGCGGGGGCCGGGGAGCTGTTTTTT.

The chain couples TRBV20-1 to TRBJ2-3; D not resolved. CDR3 length: 14 residues. Trimming cost V 0 bases and J 4 bases, with 11 bases left between them. Germline V gene sequence: CDR1 DFQATT, CDR2 SNEGSKA (reference sequence). CDR3 DNA sequence: TGCAGTGCTAGAGATCCCAGTTCTGCAGATACGCAGTATTTT. Translated, it gives CSARDPSSADTQYF.

This chain joins TRBV7-3 and TRBJ2-1; D is unclear. The CDR3 has 18 amino acids. V was shortened by 0 bases and J by 4 bases, with 19 bases between the two germline ends. Germline CDR1 SGHTA, CDR2 FQGTGA. CDR3 DNA: TGTGCCAGCAGCTTAACTCCCCCAGGTTCCCTCGAGTACAATGAGCAGTTCTTC. Residues: CASSLTPPGSLEYNEQFF.

This sequence joins TRBV3-1 and TRBJ1-1, with D uncertain. The CDR3 has 14 amino acids. V was pared by 0 bases and J by 11 bases, with 16 bases between. Germline V CDR1 and CDR2: LGHDT, YNNKEL (reference sequence). CDR3 region: CASSQDQVVAHAFF. Written as DNA, the CDR3 is TGTGCCAGCAGCCAAGACCAAGTGGTGGCACACGCTTTCTTT. The full variable domain, completed using reference TRBV3-1 and TRBJ1-1, is DTAVSQTPKYLVTQMGNDKSIKCEQNLGHDTMYWYKQDSKKFLKIMFSYNNKELIINETVPNRFSPKSPDKAHLNLHINSLELGDSAVYFCASSQDQVVAHAFFGQGTRLTVV.

This chain uses TRBV12-3 or TRBV12-4 with TRBJ1-2; D is undetermined. The CDR3 has 12 residues. Trimming cost V 4 bases and J 6 bases, with 9 bases left between them. In DNA form, the CDR3 reads TGTGCCAGCAGTTCCGGGCTTGATGGCTACACCTTC. Amino acids: CASSSGLDGYTF.

This clonotype was seen only a few times. The CDR3 protein is CASSQARDRAEAFF. The CDR3 nucleotides are TGCGCCAGCAGCCAAGCGAGGGACAGGGCTGAAGCTTTCTTT. The chain joins TRBV4-3 to TRBJ1-1; 9 bases map to TRBD1. The length of the CDR3 is 14 residues. After removal of 1 base from V and 6 bases from J, the junction contained 3 bases not matched to a gene. Germline CDR1 and CDR2: LGHNA and YSLEER.

The V gene is TRBV12-5, the J gene TRBJ2-1, with no clear D. CDR1 and CDR2 (germline): LGHNT, FRNRAP. V lost 5 bases and J 2 bases, leaving 13 bases between the germline ends. The CDR3 has 15 amino acids. The CDR3 here is CASGIERATYNEQFF. In nucleotides, the CDR3 is TGTGCTAGTGGTATCGAAAGAGCTACCTACAATGAGCAGTTCTTC.

The rearrangement uses TRBV2 and TRBJ2-1; D unclear. Per germline, CDR1 SNHLY and CDR2 FYNNEI. This CDR3 spans 11 amino acids. Trimming took off 10 bases at V and 4 bases at J, with 8 bases between the two ends. The CDR3 bases are TGTGCCACCCTCAGGTACAATGAGCAGTTCTTC. Residues: CATLRYNEQFF. Using reference TRBV2 and TRBJ2-1 for the parts outside the CDR3, the full variable domain is EPEVTQTPSHQVTQMGQEVILRCVPISNHLYFYWYRQILGQKVEFLVSFYNNEISEKSEIFDDQFSVERPDGSNFTLKIRSTKLEDSAMYFCATLRYNEQFFGPGTRLTVL.

The chain couples TRBV6-5 to TRBJ1-1; perhaps TRBD1 as D (6 bases). CDR1 and CDR2 (germline): MNHEY, SVGAGI. Trimming removed 7 bases at V and 0 bases at J, with 12 bases between. The CDR3 totals 14 residues. Here the CDR3 DNA reads TGTGCCAGCACCGACTACAGGGTGAACACTGAAGCTTTCTTT. Residues: CASTDYRVNTEAFF.

This clonotype was counted a few times. This chain links TRBV5-1 with TRBJ2-7, with 7 bases fitting TRBD1. This CDR3 spans 14 amino acids. The germline CDR1 and CDR2 sequences are SGHRS and YFSETQ. V lost 6 bases, J lost 0 bases, and 6 bases stayed unmatched. In DNA, the CDR3 is TGCGCCAGCAACCTCGACAGGGCCTCCTACGAGCAGTACTTC. Residues: CASNLDRASYEQYF.

This clonotype was seen only once. V usage is TRBV7-8 and J usage is TRBJ2-3; TRBD1 is a possible D gene (6 bases). The V end lost 8 bases, the J end lost 5 bases, and 14 bases lay between the germline ends. CDR3 length equals 13 residues. CDR1 and CDR2 from the germline V gene are SGHVS and FQNEAQ. The CDR3 region is CASVASRGDTQYF. CDR3 DNA: TGTGCCAGCGTAGCTAGCAGGGGAGATACGCAGTATTTT.

The rearrangement joins TRBV4-1 to TRBJ1-4; D may be TRBD1 (5 bases). Trimming took off 1 base at V and 1 base at J, with 7 bases between the two ends. This CDR3 is built from 15 residues. In germline, CDR1 is MGHRA, CDR2 YSYEKL. CDR3 amino acids: CASSQVQGTNEKLFF. The CDR3 nucleotides read TGCGCCAGCAGCCAAGTTCAGGGAACTAATGAAAAACTGTTTTTT.

The rearrangement uses TRBV20-1 and TRBJ2-1; D gene uncertain. CDR3 length equals 14 residues. Trimming removed 5 bases from V and 5 bases from J, with 16 bases in between. Germline CDR1 DFQATT, CDR2 SNEGSKA (reference sequence). CDR3 amino acids: CSALDPARHNEQFF. For the CDR3, the DNA is TGCAGTGCTCTAGACCCCGCACGTCACAATGAGCAGTTCTTC.